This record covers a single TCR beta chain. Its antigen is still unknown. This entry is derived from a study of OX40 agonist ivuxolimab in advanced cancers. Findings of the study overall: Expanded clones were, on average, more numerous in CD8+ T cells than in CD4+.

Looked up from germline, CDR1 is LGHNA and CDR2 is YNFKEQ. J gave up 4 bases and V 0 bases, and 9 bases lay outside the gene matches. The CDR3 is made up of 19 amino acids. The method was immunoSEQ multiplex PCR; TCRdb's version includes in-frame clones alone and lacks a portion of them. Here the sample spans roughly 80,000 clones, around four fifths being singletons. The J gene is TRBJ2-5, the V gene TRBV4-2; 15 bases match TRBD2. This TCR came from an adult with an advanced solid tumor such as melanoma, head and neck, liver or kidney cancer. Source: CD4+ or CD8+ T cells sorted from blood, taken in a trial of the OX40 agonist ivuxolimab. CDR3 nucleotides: TGTGCCAGCAGCCAAGATAGGACTAGCGGGGGGGGAGGGGGAGAGACCCAGTACTTC. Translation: CASSQDRTSGGGGGETQYF.